Following are 25 T cell receptor beta chains from one sample sequenced in a study of blood T cell repertoires in COVID-19. Repertoires were generated with immunoSEQ multiplex PCR, while TCRdb's copy carries only in-frame clones and drops some. The data hold some 180,000 clones, with about four fifths observed a single time. Sample: peripheral blood. All receptors come from a human donor in a cohort sampled during active COVID-19.

The chain employs TRBV11-2 and TRBJ2-1; D is possibly TRBD1 (5 bases). Trimming removed 5 bases from V and 8 bases from J, with 19 bases in between. Germline V gene data show CDR1 as SGHAT and CDR2 as FQNNGV. The CDR3 loop spans 15 amino acids. The CDR3 region has the DNA TGTGCCAGCAGCCCCGAAGGCGGCGGCAGGGATGAGCAGTTCTTC. It encodes CASSPEGGGRDEQFF.

The rearrangement joins TRBV5-1 to TRBJ1-2; 11 nucleotides agree with TRBD1. Per the germline V gene, CDR1 is SGHRS and CDR2 is YFSETQ. V lost 4 bases and J lost 4; bases outside the gene matches: 6. CDR3 length: 15 amino acids. CDR3 in amino acids: CASSHGQGASYGYTF. CDR3 coding DNA: TGCGCCAGCAGCCACGGACAGGGGGCGAGCTATGGCTACACCTTC.

The genes are TRBV5-8 and TRBJ1-1; D is perhaps TRBD1 (6 bases). Trimming took off 9 bases at V and 1 base at J, with 13 bases between the two ends. This CDR3 is 13 amino acids long. Germline loops: CDR1 SGHTS, CDR2 YDEGEE. This CDR3 is CAIKWDTNTEAFF. Written as DNA, the CDR3 is TGTGCCATCAAGTGGGACACGAACACTGAAGCTTTCTTT.

The chain couples TRBV11-2 to TRBJ2-7, with TRBD1 identical over 8 bases. The CDR3 has 15 amino acids. In germline, CDR1 is SGHAT, CDR2 FQNNGV. V lost 1 base to trimming and J lost 2 bases; unmatched junction nucleotides: 4. CDR3 protein: CASSLGTGRTYEQYF. The CDR3 region has the DNA TGTGCCAGCAGCTTAGGGACAGGGAGAACCTACGAGCAGTACTTC. The full variable domain, its missing parts supplied by reference TRBV11-2 and TRBJ2-7, is EAGVAQSPRYKIIEKRQSVAFWCNPISGHATLYWYQQILGQGPKLLIQFQNNGVVDDSQLPKDRFSAERLKGVDSTLKIQPAKLEDSAVYLCASSLGTGRTYEQYFGPGTRLTVT.

V is TRBV14 and J is TRBJ1-2, with 7 bases aligning to TRBD1. This CDR3 has 13 residues. Germline CDR1 and CDR2: SGHDN and FVKESK. V was clipped by 4 bases and J by 8 bases; unmatched bases: 7. The CDR3 DNA follows: TGTGCCAGCAGCCCGACAGGGAGCGGGGGCTACACCTTC. It specifies CASSPTGSGGYTF.

This rearrangement joins TRBV19 to TRBJ1-5; 9 bases match TRBD1. Germline V lookup: CDR1 LNHDA, CDR2 SQIVND (reference sequence). V was pared by 8 bases and J by 3 bases, with 5 bases of the junction left unmatched. CDR3 size: 14 residues. The CDR3 region has the DNA TGTGCCAGTTGGACAGGGGCCTACAATCAGCCCCAGCATTTT. Its translation: CASWTGAYNQPQHF.

In its sample, this clone was seen once. The chain carries TRBV5-1 and TRBJ2-1; 7 positions match TRBD1. The CDR3 has 11 amino acids. Germline-derived CDR1 and CDR2 are SGHRS and YFSETQ. The J segment lost 14 bases and the V segment lost 2 bases, leaving 4 bases of the junction unmatched. The chain's CDR3 is CASSLTGEEFF. CDR3 coding DNA: TGCGCCAGCAGCTTAACAGGGGAAGAGTTCTTC.

The chain joins TRBV7-2 to TRBJ2-3, with D uncertain. Germline CDR1 SGHTA, CDR2 FQGNSA. Trimming removed 4 bases at V and 0 bases at J, with 17 bases between. The CDR3 is 17 residues long. Here the CDR3 reads CASSSRRSAPSTDTQYF. The CDR3 DNA reads as TGTGCCAGCAGCTCCCGTCGTAGTGCACCTAGCACAGATACGCAGTATTTT. The complete variable domain, with remaining parts taken from reference TRBV7-2 and TRBJ2-3, reads GAGVSQSPSNKVTEKGKDVELRCDPISGHTALYWYRQSLGQGLEFLIYFQGNSAPDKSGLPSDRFSAERTGGSVSTLTIQRTQQEDSAVYLCASSSRRSAPSTDTQYFGPGTRLTVL.

The rearrangement links TRBV5-1 to TRBJ1-6, with 7 bases lining up with TRBD1. Germline CDR1 SGHRS, CDR2 YFSETQ. V shed 4 bases and J 7 bases; nucleotides not matched to a gene: 5. The CDR3 extends over 14 amino acids. CDR3 nucleotide sequence: TGCGCCAGCAGCCCGAACAGGGGAAATTCACCCCTCCACTTT. It codes for CASSPNRGNSPLHF.

The chain combines TRBV19 with TRBJ1-1; TRBD1 aligns across 10 bases. Germline trimming cut 3 bases from V and 2 bases from J; bases unmatched to any gene: 0. In germline, CDR1 is LNHDA, CDR2 SQIVND (reference sequence). This CDR3 is 14 amino acids long. CDR3 sequence (DNA): TGTGCCAGTAGTATGACAGGGGGCAACACTGAAGCTTTCTTT. Translation: CASSMTGGNTEAFF.

This chain uses TRBV7-3 with TRBJ2-7, with D possibly TRBD2 on 5 matching bases. The CDR3 covers 12 residues. V gave up 1 base and J gave up 9 bases, with 10 bases separating them. Germline CDR1 SGHTA, CDR2 FQGTGA. The CDR3 region has the DNA TGTGCCAGCAGCTTAAGACGGCTAGCGCAGTACTTC. Amino acid sequence: CASSLRRLAQYF.

The chain links TRBV12-5 to TRBJ1-2; TRBD1 is a possible D gene (5 bases). The CDR3 covers 17 residues. CDR1 and CDR2 from the germline V gene are LGHNT and FRNRAP. Trimming took 1 base from V and 0 from J, leaving 15 bases between them. CDR3 in amino acids: CASGLADGGQANYGYTF. The CDR3 DNA sequence: TGTGCTAGTGGTTTGGCCGACGGGGGTCAAGCTAACTATGGCTACACCTTC. The full variable domain, in which reference TRBV12-5 and TRBJ1-2 provide the parts outside the CDR3, is DARVTQTPRHKVTEMGQEVTMRCQPILGHNTVFWYRQTMMQGLELLAYFRNRAPLDDSGMPKDRFSAEMPDATLATLKIQPSEPRDSAVYFCASGLADGGQANYGYTFGSGTRLTVV.

The chain carries TRBV19 and TRBJ1-3, with TRBD1 as a possible D gene (6 bases). The V end was cut by 10 bases, the J end by 2 bases, with 18 bases between. In germline, CDR1 is LNHDA, CDR2 SQIVND (reference sequence). This CDR3 has 15 residues. The CDR3 here is CAILRGLRPGNTIYF. CDR3 DNA sequence: TGTGCCATTCTCAGGGGTCTCCGGCCTGGAAACACCATATATTTT.

This chain joins TRBV6-1 and TRBJ2-7, with TRBD1 matching 8 bases. With 1 base clipped from V and 12 bases from J, the junction kept 5 bases outside the gene matches. The CDR3 has 12 amino acids. Germline CDR1 reads MNHNS; CDR2 reads SASEGT. The chain's CDR3 is CASSEVQGQGYF. The DNA for the CDR3 is TGTGCCAGCAGTGAAGTCCAAGGACAGGGGTACTTC.

The chain employs TRBV3-1 (or the pseudogene TRBV3-2) and TRBJ2-5, with 8 bases aligning to TRBD2. The CDR3 loop spans 15 amino acids. V shed 5 bases and J 4 bases; nucleotides not matched to a gene: 9. Germline V lookup: CDR1 LGHDT, CDR2 YNNKEL (reference sequence). DNA of the CDR3: TGTGCCAGCAGCAAGATCCCGCGGGAGGCAGAGACCCAGTACTTC. It codes for CASSKIPREAETQYF.

This clone came up a few times. The CDR3 region has the DNA TGTGCCAGCAGTGACAGGGGGCGGCTTGGGAACACCATATATTTT. Protein: CASSDRGRLGNTIYF. The chain joins TRBV2 to TRBJ1-3; 8 nucleotides line up with TRBD1. Trimming took 3 bases from V and 7 from J; bases not matched to a gene: 8. CDR3 length: 15 amino acids. Germline CDR1 reads SNHLY; CDR2 reads FYNNEI.

V is TRBV2 and J is TRBJ2-7; 12 bases agree with TRBD2. Germline assignment: CDR1 SNHLY and CDR2 FYNNEI. After removal of 5 bases from V and 4 bases from J, the junction contained 6 bases not matched to a gene. The CDR3 is 15 amino acids. CDR3: CASSPSGGAGYEQYF. The DNA of the CDR3 is TGTGCCAGCAGTCCTAGCGGGGGGGCCGGATACGAGCAGTACTTC.

The chain uses TRBV5-5 and TRBJ1-5, with TRBD1 as a possible D gene (6 bases). CDR1 and CDR2 from the germline V gene are SGHKS and YYEKEE (reference sequence). Between the trimmed V and J ends, which lost 0 bases and 6 bases, there was a span of 13 bases. There are 15 residues in the CDR3. The CDR3 DNA reads TGTGCCAGCAGCTTGGATGGGGGGGCAGGTCAGCCCCAGCATTTT. Translation gives CASSLDGGAGQPQHF.

The chain links TRBV18 to TRBJ2-2; 8 nucleotides line up with TRBD1. Trimming took 4 bases from V and 7 from J; bases not matched to a gene: 8. The germline gives CDR1 KGHSH, CDR2 LQKENI. This CDR3 comprises 15 residues. The DNA for the CDR3 is TGTGCCAGCTCACTGGACAGGGCCCGCTTCGGGGAGCTGTTTTTT. Residues: CASSLDRARFGELFF.

This clone was picked up one time. The chain recombines TRBV9 with TRBJ2-1; 9 positions agree with TRBD1. From germline, CDR1 is SGDLS and CDR2 YYNGEE. Trimming took 1 base from V and 8 from J; bases not matched to a gene: 4. This CDR3 is built from 14 residues. CDR3 region: CASSVSQGAHEQFF. The DNA of the CDR3 is TGTGCCAGCAGCGTATCACAGGGGGCCCATGAGCAGTTCTTC.

The chain carries TRBV2 and TRBJ1-6, with D possibly TRBD1 on 5 matching bases. The germline V and J ends were trimmed by 3 bases and 8 bases, with 11 bases remaining between them. CDR1 and CDR2 (germline): SNHLY, FYNNEI. The CDR3 covers 14 residues. The CDR3 DNA reads TGTGCCAGCAGTGACAGGGTGTCAGATTCACCCCTCCACTTT. Translation gives CASSDRVSDSPLHF.

This clone was recorded once. The chain joins TRBV5-1 to TRBJ2-7; 8 bases are shared with TRBD1. The germline gives CDR1 SGHRS, CDR2 YFSETQ. V gave up 4 bases and J gave up 3 bases; unmatched junction bases: 6. This CDR3 comprises 14 residues. The CDR3 DNA is TGCGCCAGCAGCAGAGGACAGGGTCACTACGAGCAGTACTTC. Amino acids: CASSRGQGHYEQYF.

The CDR3 nucleotides are TGCAGCGTTGGTAACAGGCGGAGCACAGATACGCAGTATTTT. This translates into CSVGNRRSTDTQYF. The chain uses TRBV29-1 and TRBJ2-3, with a possible D match to TRBD1 (5 bases). Germline loops: CDR1 SQVTM, CDR2 ANQGSEA. The length of the CDR3 is 14 residues. Trimming stripped 4 bases from V and 0 bases from J, with 11 bases between.

The chain combines TRBV9 with TRBJ1-6, with TRBD1 matching 8 bases. Per the germline V gene, CDR1 is SGDLS and CDR2 is YYNGEE. The V gene end was trimmed by 4 bases and the J gene end by 5 bases; junction bases not matched to a gene: 8. This CDR3 spans 16 amino acids. The CDR3 DNA is TGTGCCAGCAGCCTAGACCCGGACAGGGATAATTCACCCCTCCACTTT. Translating it yields CASSLDPDRDNSPLHF.

The chain uses TRBV4-2 and TRBJ2-1; 11 nucleotides line up with TRBD2. Germline lookup yields CDR1 LGHNA and CDR2 YNFKEQ. The CDR3 runs to 16 residues. V gave up 6 bases and J gave up 4 bases; unmatched junction bases: 8. DNA of the CDR3: TGTGCCAGCAGGCTAGCGGGGGGCCTAAGTTACAATGAGCAGTTCTTC. Translating gives CASRLAGGLSYNEQFF.